This TCR beta chain was identified in a study of post-analysis software for immune sequencing data. General study results and limits: Multiple sclerosis was associated with a significant reduction in normalized Chao1 diversity relative to controls. F measure grouped same-batch samples tightly together.

TCR beta cDNA libraries had unique molecular identifiers. It was from about 0.94 to 9.7 million T cells that about half a million cDNA molecules came. Via MiXCR, TCRdb re-called the PCR reads, giving one row per CDR3 protein. The data contain roughly 730,000 distinct CDR3 sequences, 30% of them singletons. Details on this clonotype: As yet, its antigen is unknown.

Sequences were obtained from blood. The sequence was collected from a girl aged 10 to 17 with multiple sclerosis.

The CDR3 sequence: CSTWTGRNTEAFF. The CDR3 DNA is TGCAGCACGTGGACAGGGAGAAACACTGAAGCTTTCTTT. The chain carries TRBV29-1 and TRBJ1-1; 8 nucleotides match TRBD1. The CDR3 covers 13 residues. CDR1 is SQVTM and CDR2 is ANQGSEA in the germline V gene. Losses at the gene ends were 8 bases for V and 2 bases for J; bases not matched to a gene: 7. Together with reference TRBV29-1 and TRBJ1-1, the CDR3 gives the full variable domain: SAVISQKPSRDICQRGTSLTIQCQVDSQVTMMFWYRQQPGQSLTLIATANQGSEATYESGFVIDKFPISRPNLTFSTLTVSNMSPEDSSIYLCSTWTGRNTEAFFGQGTRLTVV.